The source of this T cell receptor beta chain is a study of human T cells and chemical hapten exposure (dated by TCRdb to about 2021). Regarding the research as a whole: For sensitization, 2% DPC in acetone was applied to a 2 cm by 2 cm area of upper inner arm skin. This study followed changes in the peripheral blood TCR repertoire in vivo during primary and secondary sensitization of alopecia patients to the hapten diphenylcyclopropenone (DPC). Libraries were combined into a pool for sequencing, and differences in TCR yield between samples came mainly from small differences in library volumes within the pool. About 30 alopecia patients provided blood for TCR sequencing at one to four time points (pre-sensitization, 2, 6 and 24 weeks). Patch testing on the upper back used Finn chambers containing 0.01% DPC, with scoring done after 6 days according to International Contact Dermatitis Research Group standards. Alopecia areata with under or over 50% scalp involvement, alopecia totalis and alopecia universalis were represented in the patient cohort, which was mostly female. Patient blood was sampled pre-sensitization (week 0) and at 2, 6 and about 24 weeks after DPC sensitization. Throughout the study period of around 25 weeks, patients also received therapeutic DPC doses to the scalp every week.

Overall results and qualifications from the work: Expanded TCRs formed significantly more large CDR3 similarity clusters than pre-sensitization or healthy control sets, consistent with antigen-driven responses. Because all patients had alopecia, a presumed autoimmune disease, the immune response of the patients might differ from that of healthy individuals. A positive correlation was found between the number of PT1 expanded TCRs and patch test score, with significance reached at thresholds 8, 16 and 32 but not 4. The number of TCRs above 1 in 1000 frequency did not change with DPC sensitization; there was no evidence of global repertoire structure alterations. Repeated subsampling changed both the strength of the expansion versus patch-test correlation and the threshold at which that correlation became significant.

The cysteine opens and the phenylalanine closes a CDR3 of 11 amino acids. Only CDR3 DNA is held: 33 bases, read in frame from base 1. The germline V gene encodes CDR1 MNHEY and CDR2 SMNVEV (reference sequence). The V end loses 8 bases and the J end loses 3 bases, and a stretch of 7 bases separates them. Taken with the paper, the label for treatment or condition translates to: therapeutic diphenylcyclopropenone sensitization with weekly scalp DPC. At every patch-test visit, the blood draw took place before the patch test was put on. Patients were considered eligible if aged 18 to 70, diagnosed with alopecia and deemed suitable for DPC therapy, and patients were excluded if pregnant. Total RNA was isolated from unfractionated whole blood collected in Tempus Blood RNA tubes. With regard to this clonotype: The target of this receptor is not known. Nothing much larger sits one base from this clone, and base qualities are not available.

During library preparation, unique molecular identifiers were attached to individual cDNA molecules so that TCRs could be counted in a quantitative, reproducible way. Both TCR alpha and TCR beta chains were sequenced from each blood RNA sample. On the authors' methods: The median number of TCRs per sample was roughly 94,000, ranging from 23,224 to 690,600. The Decombinator software suite was used to annotate the V, J and CDR3 of the TCR reads. Every sample was subsampled to the same number of TCRs (28,000) for the PS versus PT1 abundance plots. Expanded TCRs were defined as absent before sensitization and observed at least eight times at the 2-week time point. Using fastp trimming at Q25 and MiXCR clonotype assembly, TCRdb reanalyzed the public sequencing data and kept in-frame beta chains. Here each entry gathers all rows of one CDR3 protein and keeps the most common genes and DNA. The V and J calls reflect TCRdb's pipeline rather than the authors' work. The sample records 2,500 to 3,000 distinct CDR3 sequences, approximately 48% of which are singletons. Over 9% of the sample comes from the top ten.

The chain uses TRBV27 and TRBJ2-5; a confident D gene designation cannot be given. The sequence came from an adult with alopecia areata. Some clones in this sample may be carry-over from other donors' samples. This table probably holds off-target reads from a library built for another chain. Sequencing was performed on whole blood, taken before DPC sensitization or 2, 6, or about 24 weeks after (not recorded which). The CDR3 here reads CASGLKETQYF. The DNA sequence is TGTGCCAGCGGCCTCAAAGAGACCCAGTACTTC.